These 20 T cell receptor beta chains came from one sample sequenced in a study of blood T cell repertoires in COVID-19. Clones were sequenced by immunoSEQ multiplex PCR, and TCRdb holds only the in-frame ones, with some missing. This sample has around 180,000 clones, with roughly 85% found just once. Sequencing was carried out using peripheral blood. Every receptor here comes from a young woman with acute or convalescent COVID-19.

V usage is TRBV28 and J usage is TRBJ2-3, with D possibly being TRBD2 (6 bases). Germline CDR1 MDHEN, CDR2 SYDVKM. The CDR3 spans 14 residues. Trimming removed 6 bases from V and 5 bases from J, with 15 bases in between. The CDR3 region is CASSTLYGGDTQYF. DNA for the CDR3: TGTGCCAGCAGCACTCTATACGGGGGAGATACGCAGTATTTT.

Only a few counts were recorded for this clone. V usage is TRBV10-1 and J usage is TRBJ2-1; 7 nucleotides agree with TRBD2. V was pared by 6 bases and J by 3 bases, with 5 bases of the junction left unmatched. The CDR3 contains 14 residues. Germline CDR1 reads WNHNN; CDR2 reads SYGVQD (reference sequence). The CDR3 region has the DNA TGCGCCAGCAGACTGGGGAGGGACTACAATGAGCAGTTCTTC. Amino acid sequence: CASRLGRDYNEQFF.

This chain joins TRBV9 and TRBJ2-1, with D unclear. From germline, CDR1 is SGDLS and CDR2 YYNGEE. CDR3 length equals 14 residues. Trimming left V 0 bases short and J 6 bases short, with 10 bases between. The CDR3 spells CASSVAGQFNEQFF. The CDR3 DNA reads as TGTGCCAGCAGCGTAGCTGGCCAGTTCAATGAGCAGTTCTTC.

V and J are TRBV5-8 and TRBJ2-7; 10 bases map to TRBD1. This CDR3 is 16 amino acids long. Trimming took 0 bases from V and 2 from J; bases not matched to a gene: 5. Germline V gene sequence: CDR1 SGHTS, CDR2 YDEGEE. The CDR3 loop reads CASSLGTGTGAYEQYF. The CDR3 coding sequence is TGTGCCAGCAGCTTGGGCACAGGGACAGGGGCCTACGAGCAGTACTTC. The whole variable domain, filled in from reference TRBV5-8 and TRBJ2-7, reads EAGVTQSPTHLIKTRGQQATLRCSPISGHTSVYWYQQALGLGLQFLLWYDEGEERNRGNFPPRFSGRQFPNYSSELNVNALELEDSALYLCASSLGTGTGAYEQYFGPGTRLTVT.

In the case of this clone: Other DNA variants within this sample encode the same CDR3. The rearrangement links TRBV5-1 to TRBJ2-7, with D possibly being TRBD2 (5 bases). This CDR3 spans 13 amino acids. The germline gives CDR1 SGHRS, CDR2 YFSETQ. Trimming cost V 0 bases and J 4 bases, with 8 bases left between them. CDR3 sequence (DNA): TGCGCCAGCAGCTTGGCGGGGTCATACGAGCAGTACTTC. As protein: CASSLAGSYEQYF.

V usage is TRBV5-4 and J usage is TRBJ1-2; 11 bases are a match to TRBD1. Germline CDR1 reads SGHNT; CDR2 reads YYREEE (reference sequence). The V gene end was trimmed by 5 bases and the J gene end by 4 bases; junction bases not matched to a gene: 10. The CDR3 contains 16 residues. The CDR3 nucleotides are TGTGCCAGCAGATTTTGGACAGGGGGCGGTTCCTATGGCTACACCTTC. Its translation: CASRFWTGGGSYGYTF.

This clone was seen at least ten times. The chain recombines TRBV30 with TRBJ1-6; possibly TRBD1 for D (5 bases). Germline V gene lookup returns CDR1 GTSNPN and CDR2 SVGIG (reference sequence). V was shortened by 3 bases and J by 10 bases, with 7 bases between the two germline ends. The CDR3 totals 11 residues. The CDR3 DNA is TGTGCCTGGAGAAGGGGATCACCCCTCCACTTT. Translation: CAWRRGSPLHF.

This chain links TRBV6-5 with TRBJ1-2; 8 bases are a match to TRBD1. Germline trimming cut 5 bases from V and 8 bases from J; bases unmatched to any gene: 10. The germline V gene encodes CDR1 MNHEY and CDR2 SVGAGI. The CDR3 has 14 amino acids. The CDR3 region has the DNA TGTGCCAGCAGTCAGACCTGGACAGGGCCCGGCTACACCTTC. This gives the protein CASSQTWTGPGYTF.

V gene TRBV3-1 (or the pseudogene TRBV3-2) combines with J gene TRBJ1-4; tentative D call: TRBD1 (5 bases). The CDR3 covers 15 residues. V was cut by 4 bases and J by 8 bases, with 17 bases left in between. Germline V gene data show CDR1 as LGHDT and CDR2 as YNNKEL (reference sequence). CDR3 sequence reads: CASSPESFPGEKLFF. DNA for the CDR3: TGTGCCAGCAGCCCGGAGAGCTTCCCAGGGGAAAAACTGTTTTTT.

The chain carries TRBV29-1 and TRBJ2-3, with 11 nucleotides matching TRBD1. The junction had 4 bases not matched to a gene; V was cut back by 4 bases and J by 4 bases. The CDR3 runs 14 residues. Germline assignment: CDR1 SQVTM and CDR2 ANQGSEA. CDR3 sequence reads: CSVGTGGAADTQYF. The CDR3 bases are TGCAGCGTTGGGACAGGGGGCGCAGCAGATACGCAGTATTTT.

The rearrangement joins TRBV6-6 to TRBJ2-7; 8 nucleotides match TRBD2. This CDR3 has 14 residues. The junction had 9 bases not matched to a gene; V was cut back by 6 bases and J by 5 bases. The germline CDR1 and CDR2 sequences are MNHNY and SVGAGI (reference sequence). In DNA form, the CDR3 reads TGTGCCAGCAGGGGACTAGGGGACAAACACGAGCAGTACTTC. It translates to CASRGLGDKHEQYF.

The chain employs TRBV7-9 and TRBJ1-3; D gene unclear. The CDR3 sequence is 15 residues long. Germline CDR1 is SEHNR and CDR2 is FQNEAQ (reference sequence). Deletions cut 10 bases from V and 0 bases from J, with 16 bases between. CDR3 protein: CATPSAPSSGNTIYF. The CDR3 region has the DNA TGTGCCACCCCGTCGGCCCCTTCCTCTGGAAACACCATATATTTT.

This clone was counted only a few times. The chain's CDR3 is CASSWDTGSSLQFF. CDR3 DNA: TGTGCCAGCAGTTGGGACACAGGGTCCTCCCTGCAGTTCTTC. The chain links TRBV7-2 to TRBJ2-1; tentatively, D is TRBD1 (6 bases). Trimming cost V 6 bases and J 12 bases, with 21 bases left between them. CDR1 is SGHTA, CDR2 FQGNSA, per germline. This CDR3 is 14 amino acids long.

The chain employs TRBV3-1 (or the pseudogene TRBV3-2) and TRBJ2-5, with TRBD2 as a possible D gene (5 bases). The length of the CDR3 is 15 residues. Trimming removed 6 bases from V and 2 bases from J, with 16 bases in between. Germline CDR1 and CDR2: LGHDT and YNNKEL (reference sequence). The CDR3 loop is CASRRIGGIQETQYF. The CDR3 DNA follows: TGTGCCAGCAGAAGGATTGGAGGAATACAAGAGACCCAGTACTTC.

This rearrangement joins TRBV5-4 to TRBJ2-7, with TRBD1 matching over 9 bases. This CDR3 spans 14 amino acids. J lost 2 bases, V lost 5 bases, and 5 bases had no gene match. Germline V gives CDR1 SGHNT, CDR2 YYREEE (reference sequence). CDR3 bases: TGTGCCAGCAGTCCCGGGACAGGGCCCTACGAGCAGTACTTC. It translates to CASSPGTGPYEQYF.

The chain employs TRBV6-6 and TRBJ2-5, with TRBD1 identical over 7 bases. The CDR3 runs to 14 residues. CDR1 and CDR2 (germline): MNHNY, SVGAGI (reference sequence). With V trimmed by 9 bases and J by 2 bases, 9 bases remained unmatched. CDR3 nucleotides: TGTGCCAGGGACGGACAGGAGAAACAAGAGACCCAGTACTTC. Translation gives CARDGQEKQETQYF.

This sequence joins TRBV19 and TRBJ2-7; 10 positions agree with TRBD1. CDR3 length: 16 amino acids. Losses at the gene ends were 1 base for V and 3 bases for J; bases not matched to a gene: 6. Germline loops: CDR1 LNHDA, CDR2 SQIVND (reference sequence). The CDR3 region has the DNA TGTGCCAGTAGTATAGCCGACAGGGGGCCCCACTACGAGCAGTACTTC. Protein: CASSIADRGPHYEQYF.

This sequence joins TRBV6-5 and TRBJ1-2; 9 nucleotides align to TRBD1. The J segment lost 5 bases and the V segment lost 8 bases, leaving 9 bases of the junction unmatched. The germline V gene encodes CDR1 MNHEY and CDR2 SVGAGI. The CDR3 runs 14 residues. This CDR3 reads CASVDSGQGYGYTF. The CDR3 DNA is TGTGCCAGCGTTGACTCGGGACAGGGTTATGGCTACACCTTC.

The chain couples TRBV24-1 to TRBJ2-5; 7 nucleotides align to TRBD1. V shed 3 bases and J 5 bases; nucleotides not matched to a gene: 5. Germline V CDR1 and CDR2: KGHDR, SFDVKD. CDR3 length equals 14 residues. CDR3 sequence reads: CATSDPTGWETQYF. CDR3 nucleotide sequence: TGTGCCACCAGTGATCCGACAGGGTGGGAGACCCAGTACTTC.

The chain employs TRBV7-2 and TRBJ1-2; unclear D gene. The CDR3 length is 11 residues. V was trimmed by 4 bases and J by 10 bases, leaving 10 bases between them. The germline V gene has CDR1 SGHTA and CDR2 FQGNSA. CDR3 sequence reads: CASSSSLYYTF. CDR3 sequence (DNA): TGTGCCAGCAGCTCTTCTCTGTACTACACCTTC. Full variable domain (outside the CDR3, taken from reference TRBV7-2 and TRBJ1-2): GAGVSQSPSNKVTEKGKDVELRCDPISGHTALYWYRQSLGQGLEFLIYFQGNSAPDKSGLPSDRFSAERTGGSVSTLTIQRTQQEDSAVYLCASSSSLYYTFGSGTRLTVV.